This T cell receptor beta chain was recovered during a study (dated by TCRdb to the early 2010s). This clonotype is medium-sized (0.01 to 0.1%) in its sample. Its antigen is unknown. Within one base of it there is no much larger clone, and no base qualities were kept. The reads were generated on an Illumina Genome Analyzer IIx. The public reads were quality trimmed at Q25 with fastp and then assembled into clones with MiXCR by TCRdb, keeping productive beta chains. When rows share a CDR3 protein, they turn into one entry using the most common DNA and genes. Here the sample has roughly 6,400 distinct CDR3 sequences; under 35% occur a single time. Approximately 23% of the sample is taken by the ten largest. This sequence originates from a human donor. Sequences were obtained from blood.

The CDR3 has the sequence CSVGGTLTNTEAFF. The nucleotides are TGCAGCGTCGGAGGGACATTAACGAACACTGAAGCTTTCTTT. The rearranged chain carries TRBV29-1 and TRBJ1-1; the D gene is perhaps TRBD1, on 6 matching bases. V was cut back by 6 bases and J by 1 base, leaving a gap of 15 bases between them. The germline V gene supplies CDR1 SQVTM and CDR2 ANQGSEA. Reading from cysteine to phenylalanine, the CDR3 counts 14 amino acids. The retained sequence is limited to the CDR3, 42 bases, with the frame set at the first base. The full variable domain, with segments outside the CDR3 supplied by the reference TRBV29-1 and TRBJ1-1 proteins, appears as SAVISQKPSRDICQRGTSLTIQCQVDSQVTMMFWYRQQPGQSLTLIATANQGSEATYESGFVIDKFPISRPNLTFSTLTVSNMSPEDSSIYLCSVGGTLTNTEAFFGQGTRLTVV.